This T cell receptor (beta chain) was found in a study of cytotoxic CD8 clonotypes in ibrutinib-treated CLL. Study as a whole: Included were 11 relapsed/refractory and 15 treatment-naive patients, of whom approximately 17 were IGHV unmutated.

Looked up from germline, CDR1 is SGDLS and CDR2 is YYNGEE. Deletions cut 0 bases from V and 6 bases from J, with 15 bases between. This CDR3 has 15 amino acids. Comments on this clone: Its antigen is still unknown.

The protocol was immunoSEQ multiplex PCR, while the TCRdb copy is restricted to in-frame clones and leaves out a portion. This repertoire shows roughly 160,000 clones, approximately 80% found once; its top ten account for about 4.9%. Broader study findings: Clonality was higher at ibrutinib response and returned toward baseline at progression. Shared public clonotypes were rare, and on treatment they either got smaller or stayed the same. Baseline clonality, higher than in age-matched healthy donors, tracked circulating CD8+ T-cell counts.

The chain couples TRBV9 to TRBJ1-2; no firm D call. The receptor comes from a human donor with chronic lymphocytic leukemia. This sample comprised PBMCs, obtained after 24 months of ibrutinib treatment. The DNA of the CDR3 is TGTGCCAGCAGCGTAGCACGCGTTAATCGACATGGCTACACCTTC. This sequence encodes CASSVARVNRHGYTF.